The rows below give T cell receptor beta chains drawn from one sample of a study of blood T cells in healthy people across ages. TCRdb re-analysed the 5' RACE reads in MiXCR, keeping a single row per CDR3 protein. This sample has about 620,000 distinct CDR3 sequences, with 21% found just once. The sample was blood. Receptor source: a man between 70 and 80 years old in good health. CDR3s include the opening cysteine and the closing phenylalanine or tryptophan. The order of the fields is J gene, V gene, clone size, D gene, CDR3 protein, CDR3 DNA. A D gene is named only where the DNA matches it firmly. Size tells how often a clone was seen (once, few, many) or the class of an expanded clone, and some rows leave it out.

TRBJ1-2	TRBV28	NA	NA	CASTVGSLANYGYTF	TGTGCCAGCACCGTGGGGTCCCTAGCTAACTATGGCTACACCTTC
TRBJ2-7	TRBV6-5	many	TRBD1	CASSSSGTGIYEQYF	TGTGCCAGCAGTTCGTCTGGGACAGGGATATACGAGCAGTACTTC
TRBJ1-5	TRBV2	few	NA	CASSGIDRFNQPQHF	TGTGCCAGCAGCGGAATCGACAGGTTCAATCAGCCCCAGCATTTT
TRBJ2-2	TRBV29-1	few	NA	CSVEGGETNTGELFF	TGCAGCGTTGAGGGCGGGGAAACGAACACCGGGGAGCTGTTTTTT
TRBJ2-3	TRBV5-6	NA	NA	CASSLVGTKTDTQYF	TGTGCCAGCAGCTTGGTTGGGACAAAGACAGATACGCAGTATTTT
TRBJ2-1	TRBV24-1	many	NA	CATSGQGGFNEQFF	TGTGCCACCAGTGGCCAGGGCGGTTTCAATGAGCAGTTCTTC
TRBJ2-7	TRBV6-6	NA	NA	CASKSQRTYEQYF	TGTGCCAGCAAATCGCAGAGAACCTACGAGCAGTACTTC
TRBJ2-3	TRBV5-1	NA	NA	CASGPWDLSTDTQYF	TGCGCCAGCGGCCCCTGGGACCTGAGCACAGATACGCAGTATTTT
TRBJ2-7	TRBV2	few	NA	CASRQHDLKQYF	TGTGCCAGCAGGCAGCATGACTTGAAGCAGTACTTC
TRBJ1-1	TRBV20-1	few	TRBD1	CSARVGGSGSEAFF	TGCAGTGCTAGAGTAGGGGGCTCAGGGTCTGAAGCTTTCTTT
TRBJ1-6	TRBV28	few	NA	CASSLPGRGSYNSPLHF	TGTGCCAGCAGTTTACCGGGCCGTGGGTCCTATAATTCACCCCTCCACTTT
TRBJ2-7	TRBV12-3/TRBV12-4	once	TRBD2	CASSLPGVAGEYGQYF	TGTGCCAGCAGTTTACCGGGGGTAGCGGGAGAGTACGGGCAGTACTTC
TRBJ2-5	TRBV10-3	few	NA	CAISESVRDQETQYF	TGTGCCATCAGTGAGTCGGTGCGGGACCAAGAGACCCAGTACTTC
TRBJ2-1	TRBV7-2	many	NA	CASSSLERGGGNEQFF	TGTGCCAGCAGCTCTCTAGAAAGGGGAGGTGGCAATGAGCAGTTCTTC
TRBJ2-3	TRBV11-2	NA	TRBD2	CASSSLAGATQYF	TGTGCCAGCAGCTCACTAGCGGGAGCTACGCAGTATTTT
TRBJ2-4	TRBV20-1	NA	NA	CSPRGLAKNIQYF	TGCAGTCCCCGGGGATTAGCCAAAAACATTCAGTACTTC
TRBJ1-5	TRBV20-1	NA	TRBD1	CSASGQGAWDNQPQHF	TGCAGTGCTAGTGGGCAGGGGGCTTGGGACAATCAGCCCCAGCATTTT
TRBJ2-7	TRBV20-1	few	TRBD2	CSARDQAGVGEQYF	TGCAGTGCTAGAGATCAAGCGGGAGTAGGTGAGCAGTACTTC
TRBJ2-1	TRBV7-8	few	TRBD2	CASSEMGTRILGYNEQFF	TGTGCCAGCAGCGAAATGGGGACTAGAATCTTGGGTTACAATGAGCAGTTCTTC
TRBJ2-7	TRBV20-1	NA	TRBD2	CSASRTSGSYEQYF	TGCAGTGCTAGCCGGACTAGCGGATCCTACGAGCAGTACTTC
TRBJ2-5	TRBV7-2	few	TRBD2	CASSLSPTSGSIKTQYF	TGTGCCAGCAGCTTATCTCCGACTAGCGGAAGCATTAAGACCCAGTACTTC
TRBJ1-2	TRBV25-1	few	NA	CASSEAGASGYTF	TGTGCCAGCAGTGAGGCAGGGGCGTCTGGCTACACCTTC
TRBJ2-1	TRBV5-5	few	NA	CASSRTQDIYNEQFF	TGTGCCAGCAGCCGCACCCAGGATATTTACAATGAGCAGTTCTTC
TRBJ2-1	TRBV4-3	NA	TRBD2	CASSQDRAGGPYNEQFF	TGCGCCAGCAGCCAAGATAGAGCGGGAGGCCCCTACAATGAGCAGTTCTTC
TRBJ2-7	TRBV7-3	few	TRBD1	CASRKRQGDYEQYF	TGTGCCAGCAGGAAACGACAGGGAGACTACGAGCAGTACTTC
TRBJ1-5	TRBV9	NA	TRBD1	CASSGGTGRGRGNQPQHF	TGTGCCAGCAGCGGCGGGACAGGGCGCGGAAGGGGCAATCAGCCCCAGCATTTT
TRBJ1-2	TRBV12-3/TRBV12-4	once	NA	CASSFSRGLTGGYTF	TGTGCCAGCAGTTTCTCTCGGGGGCTAACGGGTGGCTACACCTTC
TRBJ2-3	TRBV19	NA	TRBD2	CASAIGRRLTDTQYF	TGTGCCAGTGCAATCGGGAGGAGGTTAACAGATACGCAGTATTTT